The subject of this entry is one T cell receptor beta chain. As handled by the study authors: By means of reference gene primer amplification, nucleated cell counts were estimated. Libraries were prepared by immunoSEQ multiplex PCR; TCRdb keeps only in-frame clonotypes and omits some of them. That table is the source of V, J and clone size, and D and trimming were worked out from the DNA. The repertoire holds more than 80,000 clones, with around 86% as singletons. Germline V CDR1 and CDR2: LGHNA, YSLEER. Trimming took off 0 bases at V and 5 bases at J, with 13 bases between the two ends. The CDR3 extends over 15 amino acids. These data are taken from a study of blood T cell repertoires in COVID-19. Study-level background: The study drew acute and convalescent COVID-19 samples from the United States, Italy and Spain. Nucleic acid was either cDNA or gDNA, and it came from T cells, B-cell-depleted T cells, or PBMCs.

The sample taken for sequencing was peripheral blood. The clonotype comes from a man aged 40-49 years with acute or convalescent COVID-19. J is TRBJ1-2 and V is TRBV4-3; possibly TRBD1 for D (5 bases). CDR3 protein: CASSQDLDRLYGYTF. CDR3 coding DNA: TGCGCCAGCAGCCAAGATTTAGACAGATTATATGGCTACACCTTC.